Shown below are 29 T cell receptor beta chains from a single sample sequenced in a study of OX40 agonist ivuxolimab in advanced cancers. Repertoires were generated with immunoSEQ multiplex PCR, while TCRdb's copy carries only in-frame clones and drops some. The sample has some 66,000 clones, over 70% seen once; the top ten hold 5.5% to 6%. This specimen consisted of CD4+ or CD8+ T cells sorted from blood, obtained in a trial of the OX40 agonist ivuxolimab. The receptor source for this set is an adult with an advanced solid tumor such as melanoma, head and neck, liver or kidney cancer.

The chain has TRBV9 and TRBJ1-5; D possibly corresponds to TRBD1 (5 bases). CDR3 length: 13 residues. Deletions cut 3 bases from V and 7 bases from J, with 11 bases between. CDR1 and CDR2 (germline): SGDLS, YYNGEE. CDR3 sequence reads: CASSAQGGQPQHF. In nucleotides, the CDR3 is TGTGCCAGCAGCGCGCAGGGTGGGCAGCCCCAGCATTTT.

V and J are TRBV6-1 and TRBJ1-3, with TRBD1 matching 9 bases. Germline V gene sequence: CDR1 MNHNS, CDR2 SASEGT. V lost 7 bases and J lost 8; bases outside the gene matches: 12. This CDR3 is built from 15 residues. This CDR3 reads CASTAGTGIRHTIYF. The DNA of the CDR3 is TGTGCCAGCACCGCCGGGACAGGGATCCGTCACACCATATATTTT.

In its sample, this clone was seen once. This chain uses TRBV28 with TRBJ2-7, with 9 positions matching TRBD1. CDR1 and CDR2 from the germline V gene are MDHEN and SYDVKM. This CDR3 has 15 residues. Losses at the gene ends were 8 bases for V and 3 bases for J; bases not matched to a gene: 11. The CDR3 sequence is CASVPRTGAGYEQYF. The CDR3 DNA is TGTGCCAGCGTCCCCCGGACAGGGGCCGGCTACGAGCAGTACTTC.

This clone was seen many times. This sequence joins TRBV28 and TRBJ1-5; D perhaps matches TRBD1 (5 bases). The germline gives CDR1 MDHEN, CDR2 SYDVKM. The CDR3 is 18 amino acids. With 4 bases removed from V and 6 bases from J, the gap between germline ends came to 25 bases. Here the CDR3 reads CASSSVEGYLELIQPQHF. The CDR3 DNA follows: TGTGCCAGCAGTTCGGTCGAGGGGTACCTTGAGTTAATTCAGCCCCAGCATTTT.

The chain links TRBV7-9 to TRBJ2-5; 7 bases align to TRBD1. The CDR3 sequence is 12 residues long. From germline, CDR1 is SEHNR and CDR2 FQNEAQ (reference sequence). The V segment lost 5 bases and the J segment 4 bases; nucleotides outside the gene matches: 1. As DNA, the CDR3 is TGTGCCAGCAGCAGACAGGGAGAGACCCAGTACTTC. This gives the protein CASSRQGETQYF. The complete variable domain, with remaining parts taken from reference TRBV7-9 and TRBJ2-5, reads DTGVSQNPRHKITKRGQNVTFRCDPISEHNRLYWYRQTLGQGPEFLTYFQNEAQLEKSRLLSDRFSAERPKGSFSTLEIQRTEQGDSAMYLCASSRQGETQYFGPGTRLLVL.

J is TRBJ2-5 and V is TRBV4-1; D is unclear. The CDR3 loop spans 16 amino acids. Looked up from germline, CDR1 is MGHRA and CDR2 is YSYEKL. Trimming took 1 base from V and 3 from J, leaving 15 bases between them. CDR3 loop: CASSQVGLYGEETQYF. The CDR3 DNA reads TGCGCCAGCAGCCAAGTAGGGTTGTATGGAGAAGAGACCCAGTACTTC.

The rearrangement uses TRBV28 and TRBJ2-5; the D gene is possibly TRBD2 (6 bases). The CDR3 totals 14 residues. Trimming cost V 3 bases and J 5 bases, with 13 bases left between them. The germline CDR1 and CDR2 sequences are MDHEN and SYDVKM. CDR3 sequence (DNA): TGTGCCAGCAGTTTCTGGAGGGGACGGGAGACCCAGTACTTC. This encodes CASSFWRGRETQYF.

The chain employs TRBV28 and TRBJ2-7, with 10 bases identical to TRBD1. The V segment lost 8 bases and the J segment 4 bases; nucleotides outside the gene matches: 5. Per the germline V gene, CDR1 is MDHEN and CDR2 is SYDVKM. The CDR3 has 13 residues. The chain's CDR3 is CASYRDRGYEQYF. CDR3 sequence (DNA): TGTGCCAGCTACCGGGACAGGGGTTACGAGCAGTACTTC. Full variable domain (missing parts from reference TRBV28 and TRBJ2-7): DVKVTQSSRYLVKRTGEKVFLECVQDMDHENMFWYRQDPGLGLRLIYFSYDVKMKEKGDIPEGYSVSREKKERFSLILESASTNQTSMYLCASYRDRGYEQYFGPGTRLTVT.

About this clone itself: Mismatch with germline at one junction end may stem from a read error. The chain joins TRBV7-7 to TRBJ1-5; 8 nucleotides align to TRBD1. The germline V gene has CDR1 SSHAT and CDR2 FNYEAQ (reference sequence). The CDR3 extends over 15 amino acids. CDR3 loop: CASSPDDRGAQPQHF. CDR3 coding DNA: TGTGCTAGCAGCCCGGATGACAGGGGTGCTCAGCCCCAGCATTTT. Looking up the rest from reference TRBV7-7 and TRBJ1-5 gives the full variable domain: GAGVSQSPRYKVTKRGQDVTLRCDPISSHATLYWYQQALGQGPEFLTYFNYEAQPDKSGLPSDRFSAERPEGSISTLTIQRTEQRDSAMYRCASSPDDRGAQPQHFGDGTRLSIL.

The V and J genes are TRBV12-2 and TRBJ2-7; TRBD2 reflects the table's D call only, with no check against the DNA. TRBV12-2 is assigned pseudogene status. The CDR3 is 19 residues long. CDR3 sequence (DNA): TGTGCAAGTCGCTTAGAAGGGGGGACTAGCGGGACATCTAACTACGAGCAGTACTTC. Protein: CASRLEGGTSGTSNYEQYF.

This clone has more than one count but fewer than ten. This chain uses TRBV28 with TRBJ1-5; D remains unclear. This CDR3 is 13 amino acids long. Trimming cost V 8 bases and J 0 bases, with 8 bases left between them. The germline V gene has CDR1 MDHEN and CDR2 SYDVKM. CDR3 amino acids: CASREYSNQPQHF. Here the CDR3 DNA reads TGTGCCAGCCGAGAGTATAGCAATCAGCCCCAGCATTTT.

The rearrangement links TRBV2 to TRBJ2-5, with a tentative D call TRBD2 (6 bases). The germline V and J ends were trimmed by 5 bases and 4 bases, with 11 bases remaining between them. Germline V lookup: CDR1 SNHLY, CDR2 FYNNEI. This CDR3 contains 13 residues. The CDR3 sequence: CASSTTSRETQYF. The CDR3 coding sequence is TGTGCCAGCAGTACGACTAGTCGAGAGACCCAGTACTTC.

The sample holds a few counts of this clone. J is TRBJ2-1 and V is TRBV27; TRBD2 matches 9 bases. CDR1 and CDR2 (germline): MNHEY, SMNVEV (reference sequence). CDR3 size: 15 residues. With V trimmed by 2 bases and J by 10 bases, 9 bases remained unmatched. The CDR3 region has the DNA TGTGCCAGCAGTTTAACGCGGGGGGGCTCCGGGGAGCAGTTCTTC. Its translation: CASSLTRGGSGEQFF.

This clone came up a few times. The gene calls are TRBV28 and TRBJ1-5, with D possibly matching TRBD1 (6 bases). Germline V gene lookup returns CDR1 MDHEN and CDR2 SYDVKM. This CDR3 region has 13 residues. The V end was cut by 7 bases, the J end by 5 bases, with 12 bases between. The CDR3 bases are TGTGCCAGCAAGGAGGGGGGATATCAGCCCCAGCATTTT. The encoded protein is CASKEGGYQPQHF.

This clone has only a few counts. The chain joins TRBV19 to TRBJ1-2; TRBD1 is a possible D gene (5 bases). The CDR3 runs to 14 residues. Germline CDR1 and CDR2: LNHDA and SQIVND (reference sequence). V was clipped by 7 bases and J by 3 bases, with 15 bases between them. The CDR3, as DNA: TGTGCCAGTACCGGGACTATCAAGGACTATGGCTACACCTTC. It codes for CASTGTIKDYGYTF.

The chain couples TRBV4-1 to TRBJ1-1; no reliable D call. The CDR3 has 13 residues. Between the trimmed V and J ends, which lost 1 base and 3 bases, there was a span of 6 bases. Germline values: CDR1 MGHRA, CDR2 YSYEKL. The CDR3 sequence is CASSQVRDTEAFF. CDR3 in DNA: TGCGCCAGCAGCCAAGTCCGAGACACTGAAGCTTTCTTT.

The rearrangement links TRBV7-9 to TRBJ1-5; maybe TRBD1 (6 bases). The CDR3 is made up of 15 amino acids. V dropped 4 bases and J dropped 6 bases, with 16 bases sitting between them. Germline lookup yields CDR1 SEHNR and CDR2 FQNEAQ (reference sequence). The CDR3 loop is CASSSGGAGAQPQHF. Written as DNA, the CDR3 is TGTGCCAGCAGCTCTGGAGGGGCAGGGGCTCAGCCCCAGCATTTT.

The CDR3: CSVEFGQGWTNEKLFF. CDR3 nucleotides: TGCAGCGTTGAATTTGGGCAGGGATGGACTAATGAAAAACTGTTTTTT. The V gene is TRBV29-1, the J gene TRBJ1-4, with TRBD1 as a possible D gene (5 bases). CDR3 length: 16 amino acids. Trimming took off 2 bases at V and 2 bases at J, with 15 bases between the two ends. Germline V lookup: CDR1 SQVTM, CDR2 ANQGSEA.

The chain is built from TRBV28 and TRBJ1-4; TRBD1 aligns across 9 bases. V shed 6 bases and J 5 bases; nucleotides not matched to a gene: 7. CDR1 and CDR2 (germline): MDHEN, SYDVKM. CDR3 length: 15 amino acids. The CDR3 sequence is CASSSGTGRNEKLFF. Written as DNA, the CDR3 is TGTGCCAGCAGCTCGGGGACAGGGAGAAATGAAAAACTGTTTTTT.

This sequence joins TRBV19 and TRBJ1-1, with D unresolved. The CDR3 spans 14 residues. The germline gives CDR1 LNHDA, CDR2 SQIVND (reference sequence). The V end lost 3 bases, the J end lost 7 bases, and 15 bases lay between the germline ends. The CDR3 DNA follows: TGTGCCAGTAGTATCCTTCTCTTAGGCAGTGAAGCTTTCTTT. Its protein product is CASSILLLGSEAFF. The full variable domain, completed using reference TRBV19 and TRBJ1-1, is DGGITQSPKYLFRKEGQNVTLSCEQNLNHDAMYWYRQDPGQGLRLIYYSQIVNDFQKGDIAEGYSVSREKKESFPLTVTSAQKNPTAFYLCASSILLLGSEAFFGQGTRLTVV.

The V call is TRBV28, the J call TRBJ2-5; D is perhaps TRBD2 (5 bases). V shed 1 base and J shed 3 bases, with 6 bases lying between them. The CDR3 contains 13 residues. The V gene's germline CDR1 is MDHEN and CDR2 SYDVKM. The CDR3 sequence: CASSLYGKETQYF. CDR3 coding DNA: TGTGCCAGCAGTTTATACGGGAAAGAGACCCAGTACTTC.

The chain joins TRBV6-5 to TRBJ2-7, with 9 bases identical to TRBD1. Germline V gene lookup returns CDR1 MNHEY and CDR2 SVGAGI. The CDR3 is made up of 13 amino acids. Trimming at V came to 7 bases and at J to 4 bases, leaving 5 bases not matched to a gene. CDR3 in amino acids: CASTGTGSYEQYF. CDR3 in DNA: TGTGCCAGCACGGGGACAGGGAGTTACGAGCAGTACTTC.

This clone was observed a few times. The chain employs TRBV7-2 and TRBJ1-1; D call uncertain. Trimming pared 11 bases from V and 7 bases from J, leaving 8 bases between. The CDR3 totals 9 residues. Looked up from germline, CDR1 is SGHTA and CDR2 is FQGNSA. CDR3 DNA: TGTGCCGTAGGGAGTGAAGCTTTCTTT. Residues: CAVGSEAFF.

The rearrangement links TRBV19 to TRBJ2-4; D may be TRBD2 (6 bases). The V gene's germline CDR1 is LNHDA and CDR2 SQIVND (reference sequence). The CDR3 extends over 15 amino acids. With 5 bases removed from V and 1 base from J, the gap between germline ends came to 12 bases. The CDR3 region is CASSLRGAAKNIQYF. For the CDR3, the DNA is TGTGCCAGTAGTCTGCGGGGCGCGGCCAAAAACATTCAGTACTTC.

The chain carries TRBV6-5 and TRBJ1-4, with D perhaps TRBD1 (5 bases). Germline CDR1 MNHEY, CDR2 SVGAGI. The CDR3 has 15 amino acids. The V gene lost 2 bases and the J gene lost 6 bases, with 13 bases spanning the gap. This CDR3 is CASSYGAASYEKLFF. DNA of the CDR3: TGTGCCAGCAGTTACGGGGCAGCGAGCTATGAAAAACTGTTTTTT.

CDR3 loop: CASSSPGQTMNTEAFF. The CDR3 DNA reads TGTGCCAGCAGTTCACCGGGACAAACCATGAACACTGAAGCTTTCTTT. The chain uses TRBV28 and TRBJ1-1; the D gene is possibly TRBD1 (6 bases). The V gene's germline CDR1 is MDHEN and CDR2 SYDVKM. This CDR3 has 16 residues. V shed 4 bases and J shed 0 bases, with 15 bases lying between them.

CDR3 bases: TGTGCCAGCAGTTTCCATTCGGACAATGAGCAGTTCTTC. The encoded protein is CASSFHSDNEQFF. The chain is built from TRBV27 and TRBJ2-1; no reliable D call. The V end was cut by 3 bases, the J end by 5 bases, with 8 bases between. CDR1 and CDR2 from the germline V gene are MNHEY and SMNVEV (reference sequence). The CDR3 is 13 amino acids.

The rearrangement uses TRBV13 and TRBJ2-1; TRBD2 is a possible D gene (5 bases). The V gene lost 4 bases and the J gene lost 6 bases, with 7 bases spanning the gap. This CDR3 is 12 amino acids long. From germline, CDR1 is PRHDT and CDR2 FYEKMQ (reference sequence). For the CDR3, the DNA is TGTGCCAGCAGCTCGGGGAGCAATGAGCAGTTCTTC. Amino acid sequence: CASSSGSNEQFF.

In this sample, this clone turned up a few times. The rearrangement uses TRBV2 and TRBJ2-7; 9 bases are a match to TRBD2. The ends lost 6 bases at V and 5 bases at J; junction bases unmatched: 2. Germline CDR1 SNHLY, CDR2 FYNNEI. This CDR3 comprises 12 residues. Written as DNA, the CDR3 is TGTGCCAGCAGAGGACTAGCGAACGAGCAGTACGTC. Its protein product is CASRGLANEQYV.